This T cell receptor beta chain was profiled in a study of blood T cells in healthy people across ages. General study points: Across samples, TCR beta diversity tracked strongly with naive T cell percentage.

Primers used in a second PCR of roughly 7 to 11 cycles were a sample-barcoded 5' primer and a J-beta primer mix. Sequencing recovered at least 2.5 million CDR3-containing paired-end reads from each sample. TCRdb used MiXCR to reprocess the 5' RACE reads, holding one entry per CDR3 protein. The data show hundreds of thousands of distinct CDR3 sequences, with roughly 50% seen just once and around 15% held by the top ten. This clonotype has only a few counts. The antigen remains undetermined. This CDR3 spans 15 amino acids. Germline V lookup: CDR1 KGHSH, CDR2 LQKENI. Between the trimmed V and J ends, which lost 0 bases and 3 bases, there was a span of 9 bases.

Sequencing input: blood. This clonotype originated in a young man in good health. This chain links TRBV18 with TRBJ1-5; D is uncertain. The CDR3 sequence is CASSPPGIPNQPQHF. As DNA, the CDR3 is TGTGCCAGCTCACCACCAGGGATCCCCAATCAGCCCCAGCATTTT.